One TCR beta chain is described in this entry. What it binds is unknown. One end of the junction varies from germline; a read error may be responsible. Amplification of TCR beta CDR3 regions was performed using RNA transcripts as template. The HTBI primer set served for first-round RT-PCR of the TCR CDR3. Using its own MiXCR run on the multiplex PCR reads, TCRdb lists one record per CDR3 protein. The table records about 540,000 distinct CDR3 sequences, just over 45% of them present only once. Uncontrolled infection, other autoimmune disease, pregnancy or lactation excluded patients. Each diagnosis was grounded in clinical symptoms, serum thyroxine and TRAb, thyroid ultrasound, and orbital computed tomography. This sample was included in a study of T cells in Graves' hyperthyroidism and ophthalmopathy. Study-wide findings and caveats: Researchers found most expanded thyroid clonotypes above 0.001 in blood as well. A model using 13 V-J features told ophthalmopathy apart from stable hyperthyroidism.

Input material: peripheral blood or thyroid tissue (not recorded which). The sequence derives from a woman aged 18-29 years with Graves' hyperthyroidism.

This CDR3 is CATSRDRGMNNEPQHF. The CDR3 DNA reads as TGTGCCACCAGCAGGGACAGGGGGATGAACAATGAGCCCCAGCATTTT. The chain links TRBV15 to TRBJ1-5, with 10 positions matching TRBD1. The CDR3 is 16 residues long. Germline CDR1 LNHNV, CDR2 YYDKDF (reference sequence).